This T cell receptor (beta chain) stems from a study of PD-1 blockade in classical Hodgkin lymphoma. Sequencing was performed with immunoSEQ multiplex PCR; in TCRdb, only in-frame clones are kept and a portion is missing. The sample holds about 9,700 clones, 74% seen once. Each patient's relapse followed autologous stem cell transplantation, and brentuximab vedotin exposure varied. Magnetic depletion of unwanted cells isolated CD4+ T cells from thawed PBMCs. The table lists this clone with a count of one. The germline V gene has CDR1 SNHLY and CDR2 FYNNEI. The CDR3 runs 13 residues. V gave up 8 bases and J gave up 8 bases; unmatched junction bases: 11.

The source is a human donor with classical Hodgkin lymphoma. This sample comprised CD4+ T cells from blood, obtained at baseline. The V and J genes are TRBV2 and TRBJ1-2; 7 bases are a match to TRBD1. This chain's CDR3 is CASGGEGALGYTF. In nucleotides, the CDR3 is TGTGCCAGCGGGGGTGAGGGGGCTTTGGGCTACACCTTC.